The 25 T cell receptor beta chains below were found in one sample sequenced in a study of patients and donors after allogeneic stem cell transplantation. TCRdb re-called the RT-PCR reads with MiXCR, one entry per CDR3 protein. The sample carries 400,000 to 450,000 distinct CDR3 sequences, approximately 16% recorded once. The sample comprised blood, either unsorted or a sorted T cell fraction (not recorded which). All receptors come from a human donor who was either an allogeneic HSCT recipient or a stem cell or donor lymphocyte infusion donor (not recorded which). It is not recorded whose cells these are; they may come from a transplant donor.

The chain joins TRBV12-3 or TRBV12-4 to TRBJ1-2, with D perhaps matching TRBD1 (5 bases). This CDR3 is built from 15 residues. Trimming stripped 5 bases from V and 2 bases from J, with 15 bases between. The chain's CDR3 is CASSNRPRTNYGYTF. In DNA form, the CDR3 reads TGTGCCAGCAGTAACAGGCCCAGAACCAACTATGGCTACACCTTC.

The CDR3 reads CASSEFGRTEAFF. The CDR3 nucleotides read TGTGCCAGCAGTGAATTTGGCCGCACTGAAGCTTTCTTT. The chain has TRBV25-1 and TRBJ1-1; no reliable D call. This CDR3 has 13 amino acids. V was shortened by 1 base and J by 4 bases, with 7 bases between the two germline ends. Germline V lookup: CDR1 MGHDK, CDR2 SYGVNS.

The CDR3 region has the DNA TGTGCCAGCAGCTTGGACAGGGAGCGGGAGCCCCAGCATTTT. Its protein is CASSLDREREPQHF. The rearrangement uses TRBV5-5 and TRBJ1-5, with a possible D match to TRBD1 (6 bases). Between the trimmed V and J ends, which lost 0 bases and 8 bases, there was a span of 12 bases. CDR1 is SGHKS and CDR2 is YYEKEE in the germline V gene (reference sequence). This CDR3 is 14 amino acids long.

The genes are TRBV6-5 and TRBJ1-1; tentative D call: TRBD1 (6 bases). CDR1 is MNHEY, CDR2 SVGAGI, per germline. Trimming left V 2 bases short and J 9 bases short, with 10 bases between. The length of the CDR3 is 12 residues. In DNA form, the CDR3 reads TGTGCCAGCAGTTACCAAGGGGGTAAAGCTTTCTTT. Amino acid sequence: CASSYQGGKAFF.

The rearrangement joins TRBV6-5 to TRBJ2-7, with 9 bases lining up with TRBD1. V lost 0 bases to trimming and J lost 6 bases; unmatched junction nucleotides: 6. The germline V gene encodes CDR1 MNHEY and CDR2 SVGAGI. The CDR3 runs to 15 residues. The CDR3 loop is CASSYSPGQGGEQYF. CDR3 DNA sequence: TGTGCCAGCAGTTACTCACCGGGACAGGGAGGCGAGCAGTACTTC.

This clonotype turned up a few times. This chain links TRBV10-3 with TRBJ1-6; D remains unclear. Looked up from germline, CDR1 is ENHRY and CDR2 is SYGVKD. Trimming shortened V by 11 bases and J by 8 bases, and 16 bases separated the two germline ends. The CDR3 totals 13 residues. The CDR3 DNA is TGTGCCGCGCGGGCCAAAGGCGATTCACCCCTCCACTTT. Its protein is CAARAKGDSPLHF.

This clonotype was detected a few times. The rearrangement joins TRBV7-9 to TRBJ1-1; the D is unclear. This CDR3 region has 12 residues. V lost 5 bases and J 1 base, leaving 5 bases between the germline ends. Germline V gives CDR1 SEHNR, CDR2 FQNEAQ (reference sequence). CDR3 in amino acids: CASSGKNTEAFF. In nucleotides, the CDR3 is TGTGCCAGCAGCGGAAAGAACACTGAAGCTTTCTTT.

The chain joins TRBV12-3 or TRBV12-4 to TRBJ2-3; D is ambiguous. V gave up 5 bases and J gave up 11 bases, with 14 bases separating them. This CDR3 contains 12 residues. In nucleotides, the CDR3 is TGTGCCAGCAGTCTTCGCATCTGGGGGCAGTATTTT. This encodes CASSLRIWGQYF.

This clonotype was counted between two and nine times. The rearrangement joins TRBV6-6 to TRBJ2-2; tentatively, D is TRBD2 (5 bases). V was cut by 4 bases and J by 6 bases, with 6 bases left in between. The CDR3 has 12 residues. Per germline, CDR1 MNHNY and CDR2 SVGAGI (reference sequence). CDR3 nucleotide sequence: TGTGCCAGCAGTTGGAGGCCCGGGGAGCTGTTTTTT. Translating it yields CASSWRPGELFF.

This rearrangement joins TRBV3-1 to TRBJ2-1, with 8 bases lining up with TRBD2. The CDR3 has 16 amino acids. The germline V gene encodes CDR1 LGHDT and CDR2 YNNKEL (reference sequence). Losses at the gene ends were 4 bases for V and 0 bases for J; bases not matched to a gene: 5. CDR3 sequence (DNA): TGTGCCAGCAGCCCAAAGCGGGGGTCCTCCTACAATGAGCAGTTCTTC. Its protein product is CASSPKRGSSYNEQFF.

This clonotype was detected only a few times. The CDR3 loop reads CASSVEGRATTEAFF. In DNA, the CDR3 is TGTGCCAGCAGCGTAGAGGGCAGGGCAACGACTGAAGCTTTCTTT. The V gene is TRBV9, the J gene TRBJ1-1, with TRBD1 as a possible D gene (5 bases). The CDR3 contains 15 residues. Germline V lookup: CDR1 SGDLS, CDR2 YYNGEE. Trimming removed 0 bases from V and 5 bases from J, with 14 bases in between.

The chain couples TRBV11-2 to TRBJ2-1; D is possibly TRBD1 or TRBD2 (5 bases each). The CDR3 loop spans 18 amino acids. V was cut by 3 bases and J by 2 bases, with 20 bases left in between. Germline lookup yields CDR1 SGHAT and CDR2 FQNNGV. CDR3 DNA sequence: TGTGCCAGCAGCTTGGGCCGGGGTTGGCAGGGAACCTACAATGAGCAGTTCTTC. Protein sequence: CASSLGRGWQGTYNEQFF.

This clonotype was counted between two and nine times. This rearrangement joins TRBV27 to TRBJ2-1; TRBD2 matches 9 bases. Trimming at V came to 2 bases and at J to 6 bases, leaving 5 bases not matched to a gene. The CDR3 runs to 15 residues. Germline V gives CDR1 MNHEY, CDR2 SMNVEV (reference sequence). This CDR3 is CASSLAGGPSNEQFF. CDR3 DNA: TGTGCCAGCAGTTTAGCGGGGGGGCCTTCCAATGAGCAGTTCTTC.

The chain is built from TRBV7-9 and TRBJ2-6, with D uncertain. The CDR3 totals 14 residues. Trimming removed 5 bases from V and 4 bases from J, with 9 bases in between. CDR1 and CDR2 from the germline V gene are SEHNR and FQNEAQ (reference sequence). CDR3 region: CASSPPGGANVLTF. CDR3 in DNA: TGTGCCAGCAGCCCCCCAGGCGGGGCCAACGTCCTGACTTTC.

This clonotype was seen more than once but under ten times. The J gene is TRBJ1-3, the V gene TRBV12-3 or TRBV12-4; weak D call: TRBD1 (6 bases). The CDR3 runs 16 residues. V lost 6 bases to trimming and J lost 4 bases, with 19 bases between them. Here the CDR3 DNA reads TGTGCCAGCAGCTCCGCCCAGGGGACTAAAGGAAACACCATATATTTT. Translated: CASSSAQGTKGNTIYF.

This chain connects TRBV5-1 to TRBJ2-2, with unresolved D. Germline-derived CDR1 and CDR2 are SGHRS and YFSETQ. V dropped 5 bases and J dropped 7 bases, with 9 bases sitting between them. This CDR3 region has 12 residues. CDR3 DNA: TGCGCCAGCAGGCCGGAATTCGGGGAGCTGTTTTTT. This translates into CASRPEFGELFF.

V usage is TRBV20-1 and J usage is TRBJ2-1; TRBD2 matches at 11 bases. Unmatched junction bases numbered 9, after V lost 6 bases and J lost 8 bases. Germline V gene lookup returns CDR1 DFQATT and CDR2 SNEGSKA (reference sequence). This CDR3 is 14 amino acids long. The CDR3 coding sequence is TGCAGTGCAACCACTAGCGGGGGTTGGGATGAGCAGTTCTTC. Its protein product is CSATTSGGWDEQFF.

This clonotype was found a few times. The CDR3 reads CASSVGDRGKFTGNTIYF. The CDR3 region has the DNA TGTGCCAGCAGCGTAGGAGACAGGGGGAAATTTACTGGAAACACCATATATTTT. The chain recombines TRBV9 with TRBJ1-3, with 9 bases lining up with TRBD1. The V segment lost 0 bases and the J segment 2 bases; nucleotides outside the gene matches: 9. The V gene's germline CDR1 is SGDLS and CDR2 YYNGEE. The CDR3 totals 18 residues.

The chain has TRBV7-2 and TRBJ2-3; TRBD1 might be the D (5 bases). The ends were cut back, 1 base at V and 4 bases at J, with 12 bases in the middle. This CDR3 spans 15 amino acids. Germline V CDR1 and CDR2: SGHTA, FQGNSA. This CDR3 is CASSLDRRSADTQYF. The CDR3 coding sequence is TGTGCCAGCAGCTTAGACAGGCGGTCAGCAGATACGCAGTATTTT. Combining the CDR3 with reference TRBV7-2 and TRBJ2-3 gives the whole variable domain GAGVSQSPSNKVTEKGKDVELRCDPISGHTALYWYRQSLGQGLEFLIYFQGNSAPDKSGLPSDRFSAERTGGSVSTLTIQRTQQEDSAVYLCASSLDRRSADTQYFGPGTRLTVL.

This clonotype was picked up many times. The CDR3 DNA sequence: TGTGCCAGCACCAAACGACGGGGAGGTGAGCAGTTCTTC. Residues: CASTKRRGGEQFF. The rearrangement links TRBV12-3 or TRBV12-4 to TRBJ2-1; TRBD2 is a possible D gene (6 bases). The CDR3 covers 13 residues. V was cut by 7 bases and J by 9 bases, with 16 bases left in between.

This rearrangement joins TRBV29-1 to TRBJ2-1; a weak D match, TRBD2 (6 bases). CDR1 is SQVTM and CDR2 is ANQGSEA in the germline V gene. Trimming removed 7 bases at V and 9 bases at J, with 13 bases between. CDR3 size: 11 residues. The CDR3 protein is CSARKEGEQFF. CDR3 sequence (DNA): TGCAGCGCCAGGAAGGAGGGTGAGCAGTTCTTC.

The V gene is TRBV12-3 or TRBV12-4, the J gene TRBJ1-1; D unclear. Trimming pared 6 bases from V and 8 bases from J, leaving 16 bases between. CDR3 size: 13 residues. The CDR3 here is CASSRTVNREAFF. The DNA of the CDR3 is TGTGCCAGCAGCAGGACGGTCAATAGGGAAGCTTTCTTT.

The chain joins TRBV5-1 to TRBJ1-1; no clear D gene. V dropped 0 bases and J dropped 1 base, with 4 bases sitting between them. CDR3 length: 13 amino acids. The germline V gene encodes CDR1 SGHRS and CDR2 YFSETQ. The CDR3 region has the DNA TGCGCCAGCAGCTTGGTTGCGAACACTGAAGCTTTCTTT. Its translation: CASSLVANTEAFF.

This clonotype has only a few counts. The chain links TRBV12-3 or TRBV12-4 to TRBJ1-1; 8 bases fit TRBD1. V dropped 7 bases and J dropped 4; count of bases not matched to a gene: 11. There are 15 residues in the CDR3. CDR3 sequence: CASTLGQGRITEAFF. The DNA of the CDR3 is TGTGCCAGCACCCTCGGACAGGGAAGGATCACTGAAGCTTTCTTT.

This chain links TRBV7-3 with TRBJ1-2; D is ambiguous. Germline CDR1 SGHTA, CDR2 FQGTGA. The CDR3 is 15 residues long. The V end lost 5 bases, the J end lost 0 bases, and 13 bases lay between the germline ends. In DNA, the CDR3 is TGTGCCAGCAGCCTCATGGCAGGCCCTAACTATGGCTACACCTTC. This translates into CASSLMAGPNYGYTF.